This T cell receptor beta chain was identified in a study of graft-versus-host responses after intestinal transplantation. The CDR3 spans 11 residues. Germline CDR1 MGHRA, CDR2 YSYEKL. V lost 1 base and J 10 bases, leaving 7 bases between the germline ends. About this clone: Its target is unknown.

The method was immunoSEQ multiplex PCR; TCRdb's version includes in-frame clones alone and lacks a portion of them. This sample yields over 100,000 clones, of which 85% to 95% are seen a single time; 1.2% belongs to the top ten. The receptor was derived from a human donor who was the organ donor for an intestinal transplant. The material was unstimulated CD8+ T cells sorted from spleen or lymph node cells, obtained before transplant. The V and J genes are TRBV4-1 and TRBJ2-5; D gene uncertain. CDR3 region: CASSQAGGQYF. CDR3 DNA: TGCGCCAGCAGCCAAGCGGGTGGCCAGTACTTC.